This TCR beta chain was identified during a study of blood T cells in healthy people across ages. CDR3 length: 16 amino acids. The germline V gene has CDR1 ENHRY and CDR2 SYGVKD. Trimming removed 6 bases from V and 2 bases from J, with 17 bases in between. Then a second PCR, running roughly 7 to 11 cycles, was carried out with a sample-barcoded 5' primer and a J-beta primer mix. TCRdb reprocessed the 5' RACE reads with MiXCR, giving one entry per CDR3 protein. This table holds roughly 1,100,000 distinct CDR3 sequences, under 30% found once. This clonotype turned up a few times. The same data also went into a second study, on T cells of mothers and their children.

Source material: blood. The chain has TRBV10-3 and TRBJ2-1; D is perhaps TRBD1 or TRBD2 (6 bases each). The receptor was derived from a girl aged 2 to 9 in good health. The CDR3, as DNA: TGTGCCATCAGGACGGGGGCATCCTCCCCCTACAATGAGCAGTTCTTC. Amino acid sequence: CAIRTGASSPYNEQFF.